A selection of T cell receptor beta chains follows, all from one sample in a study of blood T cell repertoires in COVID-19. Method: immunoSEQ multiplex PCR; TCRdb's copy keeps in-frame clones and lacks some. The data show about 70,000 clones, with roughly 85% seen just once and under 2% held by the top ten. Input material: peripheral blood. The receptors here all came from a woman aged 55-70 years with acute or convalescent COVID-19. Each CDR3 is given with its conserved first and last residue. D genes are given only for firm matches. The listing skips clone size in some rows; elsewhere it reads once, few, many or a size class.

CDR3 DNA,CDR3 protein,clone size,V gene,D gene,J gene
TGTGCCAGCAGCCAAGACTCTAGCGGGACGGTCAAAAACATTCAGTACTTC,CASSQDSSGTVKNIQYF,few,TRBV4-2,TRBD2,TRBJ2-4
TGTGCCTGGAGTGGACAGGGGATATACTATGGCTACACCTTC,CAWSGQGIYYGYTF,once,TRBV30,TRBD1,TRBJ1-2
TGCGCCAGCAGGGATACAGGGGCAACCCTCCAAGAGACCCAGTACTTC,CASRDTGATLQETQYF,NA,TRBV5-1,TRBD1,TRBJ2-5
TGTGCCAGCAGCCAGTTTGAGCGCGCTGAAGCTTTCTTT,CASSQFERAEAFF,NA,TRBV7-2,NA,TRBJ1-1
TGTGCCAGCAGTCTTCCGGGAGGCACAGATACGCAGTATTTT,CASSLPGGTDTQYF,NA,TRBV6-5,NA,TRBJ2-3
TGTGCCTGGAGTCCCCAACAGGGGGTCACGAATGAGCAGTTCTTC,CAWSPQQGVTNEQFF,NA,TRBV30,TRBD1,TRBJ2-1
TGTGCCAGCAGCCGTGACAGGGATGCTGAAGCTTTCTTT,CASSRDRDAEAFF,NA,TRBV4-2,TRBD1,TRBJ1-1
TGTGCCAGCATTGAATCGGGACAGGGAATCGGTGAGCAGTTCTTC,CASIESGQGIGEQFF,NA,TRBV5-6,TRBD1,TRBJ2-1
TGTGCCAGCAGCCAATCTGGACAGGGAAATAACTACGAGCAGTACTTC,CASSQSGQGNNYEQYF,NA,TRBV3-1/TRBV3-2,TRBD1,TRBJ2-7
TGCGCCAGCAGTCAATCTTCGGCACTCGCAACGGGAGGGTATGGCTACACCTTC,CASSQSSALATGGYGYTF,NA,TRBV23-1,NA,TRBJ1-2